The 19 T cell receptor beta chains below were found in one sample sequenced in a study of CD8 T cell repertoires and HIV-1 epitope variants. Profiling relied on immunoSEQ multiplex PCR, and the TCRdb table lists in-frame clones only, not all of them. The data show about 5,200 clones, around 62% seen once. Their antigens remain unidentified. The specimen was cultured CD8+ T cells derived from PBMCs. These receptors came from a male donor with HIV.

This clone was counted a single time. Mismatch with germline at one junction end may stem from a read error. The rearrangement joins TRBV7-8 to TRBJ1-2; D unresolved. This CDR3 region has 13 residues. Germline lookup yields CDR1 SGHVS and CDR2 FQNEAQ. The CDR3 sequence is CASGFERERGYTF. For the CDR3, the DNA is TGTGCCAGCGGCTTTGAGCGGGAGAGGGGCTACACCTTC.

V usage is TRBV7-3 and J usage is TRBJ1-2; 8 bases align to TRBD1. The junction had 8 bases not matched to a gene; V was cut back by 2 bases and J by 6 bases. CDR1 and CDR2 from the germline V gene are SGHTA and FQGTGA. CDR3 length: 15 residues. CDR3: CASSLWGRGRDGYTF. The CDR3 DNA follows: TGTGCCAGCAGCTTATGGGGCAGGGGGCGGGATGGCTACACCTTC.

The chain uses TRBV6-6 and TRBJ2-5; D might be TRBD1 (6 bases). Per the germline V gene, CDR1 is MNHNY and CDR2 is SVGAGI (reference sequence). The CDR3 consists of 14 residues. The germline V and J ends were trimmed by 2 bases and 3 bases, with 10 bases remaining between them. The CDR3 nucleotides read TGTGCCAGCAGTTACGGAGCAGGGGAAGAGACCCAGTACTTC. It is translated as CASSYGAGEETQYF.

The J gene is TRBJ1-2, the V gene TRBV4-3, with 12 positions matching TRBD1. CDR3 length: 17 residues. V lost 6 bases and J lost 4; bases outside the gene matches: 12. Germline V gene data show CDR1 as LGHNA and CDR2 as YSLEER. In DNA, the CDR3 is TGCGCCAGCAGTTTGACCGGGACAGGGGGCTGGGGCTATGGCTACACCTTC. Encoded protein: CASSLTGTGGWGYGYTF.

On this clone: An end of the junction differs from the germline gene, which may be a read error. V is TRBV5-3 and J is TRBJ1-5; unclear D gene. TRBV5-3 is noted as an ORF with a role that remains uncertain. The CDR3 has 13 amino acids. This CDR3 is CASSSGSNQPQHF. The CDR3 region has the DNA TGTGCCAGCAGCTCGGGCTCTAATCAGCCCCAGCATTTT.

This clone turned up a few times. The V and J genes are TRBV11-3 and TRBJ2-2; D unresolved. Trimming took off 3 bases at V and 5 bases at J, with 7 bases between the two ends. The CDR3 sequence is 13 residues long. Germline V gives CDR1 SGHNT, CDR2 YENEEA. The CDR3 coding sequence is TGTGCCAGCAGCTTTAGAAGGACCGGGGAGCTGTTTTTT. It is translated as CASSFRRTGELFF.

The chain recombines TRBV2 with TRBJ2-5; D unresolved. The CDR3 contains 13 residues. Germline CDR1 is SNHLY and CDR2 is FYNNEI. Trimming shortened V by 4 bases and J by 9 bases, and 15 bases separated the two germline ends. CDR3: CASSVNKESAQYF. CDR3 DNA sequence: TGTGCCAGCAGTGTCAACAAAGAATCTGCCCAGTACTTC.

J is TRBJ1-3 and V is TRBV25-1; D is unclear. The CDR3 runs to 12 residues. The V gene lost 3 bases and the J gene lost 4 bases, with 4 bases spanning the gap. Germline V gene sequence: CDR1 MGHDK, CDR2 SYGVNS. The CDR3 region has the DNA TGTGCCAGCAGTGATGCCGGAAACACCATATATTTT. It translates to CASSDAGNTIYF. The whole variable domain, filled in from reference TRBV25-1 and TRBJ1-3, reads EADIYQTPRYLVIGTGKKITLECSQTMGHDKMYWYQQDPGMELHLIHYSYGVNSTEKGDLSSESTVSRIRTEHFPLTLESARPSHTSQYLCASSDAGNTIYFGEGSWLTVV.

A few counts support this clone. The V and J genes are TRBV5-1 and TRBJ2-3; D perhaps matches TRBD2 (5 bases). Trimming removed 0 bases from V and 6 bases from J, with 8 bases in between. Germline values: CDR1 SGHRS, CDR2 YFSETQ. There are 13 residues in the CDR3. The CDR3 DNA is TGCGCCAGCAGCTTGGGGACTTACGATACGCAGTATTTT. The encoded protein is CASSLGTYDTQYF.

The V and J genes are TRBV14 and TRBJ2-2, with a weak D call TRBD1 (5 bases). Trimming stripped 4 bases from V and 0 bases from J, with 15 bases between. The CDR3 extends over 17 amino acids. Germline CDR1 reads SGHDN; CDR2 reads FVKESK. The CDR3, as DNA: TGTGCCAGCAGCCCGTGGGGCGCAGTCGCGAACACCGGGGAGCTGTTTTTT. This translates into CASSPWGAVANTGELFF.

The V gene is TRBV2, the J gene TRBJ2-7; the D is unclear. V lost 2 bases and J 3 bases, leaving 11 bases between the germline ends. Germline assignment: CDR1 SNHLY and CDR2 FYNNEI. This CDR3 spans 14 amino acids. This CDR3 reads CASSEYRSSYEQYF. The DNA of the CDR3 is TGTGCCAGCAGTGAATATCGGTCGAGCTACGAGCAGTACTTC.

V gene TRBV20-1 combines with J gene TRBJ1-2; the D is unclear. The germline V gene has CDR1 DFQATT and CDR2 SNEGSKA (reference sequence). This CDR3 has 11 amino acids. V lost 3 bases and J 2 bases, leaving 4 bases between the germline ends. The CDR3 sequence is CSASPNYGYTF. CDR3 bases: TGCAGTGCTAGTCCGAACTATGGCTACACCTTC.

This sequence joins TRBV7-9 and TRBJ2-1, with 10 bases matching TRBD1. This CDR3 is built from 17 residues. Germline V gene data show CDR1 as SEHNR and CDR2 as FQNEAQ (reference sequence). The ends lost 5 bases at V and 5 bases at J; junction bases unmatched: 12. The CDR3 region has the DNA TGTGCCAGCAGCCTCGGACAGGGGGTGCAGGGGAACAATGAGCAGTTCTTC. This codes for CASSLGQGVQGNNEQFF.

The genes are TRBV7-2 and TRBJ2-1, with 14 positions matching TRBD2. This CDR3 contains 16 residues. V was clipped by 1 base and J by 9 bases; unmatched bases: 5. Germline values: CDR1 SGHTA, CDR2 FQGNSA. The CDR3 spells CASSLDGTSGGSEQFF. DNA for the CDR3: TGTGCCAGCAGCTTAGATGGGACTAGCGGGGGTAGTGAGCAGTTCTTC.

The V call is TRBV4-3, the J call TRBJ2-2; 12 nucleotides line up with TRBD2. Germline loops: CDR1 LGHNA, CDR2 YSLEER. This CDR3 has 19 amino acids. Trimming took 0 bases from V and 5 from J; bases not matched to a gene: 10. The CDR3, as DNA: TGCGCCAGCAGCCAAGATCTACTAGCGGGGGGAACTGTGACCGGGGAGCTGTTTTTT. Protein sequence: CASSQDLLAGGTVTGELFF.

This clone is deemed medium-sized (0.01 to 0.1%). The CDR3 spells CASSLDRWGYTF. The CDR3 DNA reads TGTGCCAGCAGTCTGGATCGCTGGGGCTACACCTTC. The chain is built from TRBV28 and TRBJ1-2; D is undetermined. Trimming took off 5 bases at V and 8 bases at J, with 12 bases between the two ends. This CDR3 contains 12 residues. Germline CDR1 MDHEN, CDR2 SYDVKM.

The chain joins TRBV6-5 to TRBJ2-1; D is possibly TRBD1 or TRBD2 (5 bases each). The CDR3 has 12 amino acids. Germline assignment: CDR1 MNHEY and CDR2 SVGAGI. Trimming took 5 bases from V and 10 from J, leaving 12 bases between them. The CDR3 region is CASSPGGGEQFF. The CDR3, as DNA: TGTGCCAGCAGTCCTGGGGGTGGCGAGCAGTTCTTC.

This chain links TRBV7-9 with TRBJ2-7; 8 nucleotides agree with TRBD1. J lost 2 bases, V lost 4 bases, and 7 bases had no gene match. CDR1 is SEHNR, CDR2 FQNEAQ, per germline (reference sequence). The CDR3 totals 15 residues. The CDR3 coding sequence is TGTGCCAGCAGCTCCCGAGGACAGGGCCCCTACGAGCAGTACTTC. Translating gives CASSSRGQGPYEQYF.

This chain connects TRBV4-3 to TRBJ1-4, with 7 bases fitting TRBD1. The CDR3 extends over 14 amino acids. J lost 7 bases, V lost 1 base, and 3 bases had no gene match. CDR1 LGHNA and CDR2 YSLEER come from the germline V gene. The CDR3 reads CASSQGQGTEKLFF. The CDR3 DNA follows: TGCGCCAGCAGCCAAGGACAGGGTACTGAAAAACTGTTTTTT.